These 12 T cell receptor beta chains originate from one sample sequenced in a study of blood T cell repertoires in COVID-19 (dated by TCRdb to the early 2020s). To prepare the library, the immunoSEQ multiplex PCR assay was applied. TCRdb's version of the immuneACCESS table is confined to in-frame rearrangements and falls short of the full clone set. An unresolved V gene accounts for under half of the shortfall where checked; the remainder is of unknown origin. This sample is represented by 250,000 or so clones; around 89% of them were singletons. About 1% of the sample comes from the top ten. The sample was PBMCs or T cells enriched from blood (not recorded which). The source of these receptors is a man aged 50 to 59 who had been exposed to COVID-19.

The V call is TRBV29-1, the J call TRBJ1-1, with TRBD1 as a possible D gene (5 bases). V gave up 7 bases and J gave up 1 base, with 16 bases separating them. Germline CDR1 is SQVTM and CDR2 is ANQGSEA. The CDR3 covers 14 residues. In nucleotides, the CDR3 is TGCAGCGCCCAGCAGGGTGGGAAGAACACTGAAGCTTTCTTT. Translating gives CSAQQGGKNTEAFF.

The chain links TRBV18 to TRBJ1-5; TRBD1 matches at 10 bases. This CDR3 spans 16 amino acids. From germline, CDR1 is KGHSH and CDR2 LQKENI. With 2 bases clipped from V and 4 bases from J, the junction kept 5 bases outside the gene matches. CDR3 sequence: CASSPGQGGANQPQHF. As DNA, the CDR3 is TGTGCCAGCTCACCAGGACAGGGGGGGGCGAATCAGCCCCAGCATTTT.

This chain joins TRBV11-2 and TRBJ1-2; D ambiguous. The V and J ends lost 5 bases and 8 bases respectively, with 30 bases between them. The CDR3 contains 18 residues. Germline V gene data show CDR1 as SGHAT and CDR2 as FQNNGV. CDR3 in amino acids: CASSLRPGWFEGLGGYTF. CDR3 coding DNA: TGTGCCAGCAGCCTGCGACCTGGGTGGTTCGAGGGCCTTGGGGGCTACACCTTC.

CDR3 bases: TGTGCCAGCAGCGATTTAGCGGGAGTTGCAGATACGCAGTATTTT. Translating gives CASSDLAGVADTQYF. The chain carries TRBV9 and TRBJ2-3; TRBD2 matches at 9 bases. This CDR3 spans 15 amino acids. V shed 3 bases and J 4 bases; nucleotides not matched to a gene: 6. The germline CDR1 and CDR2 sequences are SGDLS and YYNGEE. The full variable domain, rest sourced from reference TRBV9 and TRBJ2-3, is DSGVTQTPKHLITATGQRVTLRCSPRSGDLSVYWYQQSLDQGLQFLIQYYNGEERAKGNILERFSAQQFPDLHSELNLSSLELGDSALYFCASSDLAGVADTQYFGPGTRLTVL.

The rearrangement uses TRBV3-1 (or the pseudogene TRBV3-2) and TRBJ2-7; 9 bases match TRBD1. The V gene's germline CDR1 is LGHDT and CDR2 YNNKEL (reference sequence). The CDR3 is made up of 14 amino acids. Unmatched junction bases numbered 3, after V lost 4 bases and J lost 2 bases. The CDR3 DNA reads as TGTGCCAGCAGCCTCACAGGGGGCACCTACGAGCAGTACTTC. This codes for CASSLTGGTYEQYF.

The rearrangement joins TRBV5-4 to TRBJ1-3, with D perhaps matching TRBD1 (6 bases). V shed 4 bases and J shed 4 bases, with 15 bases lying between them. The CDR3 extends over 15 amino acids. Germline V gene sequence: CDR1 SGHNT, CDR2 YYREEE (reference sequence). The CDR3: CASSKQGVGGNTIYF. CDR3 sequence (DNA): TGTGCCAGCAGCAAACAGGGAGTAGGCGGAAACACCATATATTTT. The whole variable domain, remainder taken from reference TRBV5-4 and TRBJ1-3, is ETGVTQSPTHLIKTRGQQVTLRCSSQSGHNTVSWYQQALGQGPQFIFQYYREEENGRGNFPPRFSGLQFPNYSSELNVNALELDDSALYLCASSKQGVGGNTIYFGEGSWLTVV.

V gene TRBV5-1 combines with J gene TRBJ1-1, with 8 bases fitting TRBD1. J gave up 3 bases and V 4 bases, and 8 bases lay outside the gene matches. Looked up from germline, CDR1 is SGHRS and CDR2 is YFSETQ. The CDR3 is made up of 15 amino acids. CDR3 protein: CASSLLRTGHTEAFF. The CDR3 DNA reads as TGCGCCAGCAGCCTCCTTCGGACAGGGCACACTGAAGCTTTCTTT.

This chain uses TRBV24-1 with TRBJ1-1, with 9 bases fitting TRBD1. The CDR3 length is 16 residues. Germline V gene data show CDR1 as KGHDR and CDR2 as SFDVKD. V dropped 5 bases and J dropped 4; count of bases not matched to a gene: 10. The CDR3 here is CATSGLDRGAGTEAFF. CDR3 nucleotides: TGTGCCACCAGTGGCCTGGACAGGGGAGCAGGCACTGAAGCTTTCTTT.

The V call is TRBV5-4, the J call TRBJ1-6, with 10 bases that match TRBD1. The CDR3 contains 17 residues. With V trimmed by 4 bases and J by 0 bases, 4 bases remained unmatched. CDR1 is SGHNT and CDR2 is YYREEE in the germline V gene (reference sequence). CDR3 in amino acids: CASSPDRGSSYNSPLHF. Written as DNA, the CDR3 is TGTGCCAGCAGCCCGGACAGGGGGAGCTCCTATAATTCACCCCTCCACTTT.

This clone showed up just once. V gene TRBV5-1 combines with J gene TRBJ1-4, with D maybe TRBD1 (6 bases). Trimming shortened V by 4 bases and J by 5 bases, and 12 bases separated the two germline ends. Germline assignment: CDR1 SGHRS and CDR2 YFSETQ. This CDR3 is 14 amino acids long. The DNA of the CDR3 is TGCGCCAGCAGCGCGACAGGAAGAAATGAAAAACTGTTTTTT. This gives the protein CASSATGRNEKLFF.

This sequence joins TRBV29-1 and TRBJ1-1, with a tentative D call TRBD1 (6 bases). From germline, CDR1 is SQVTM and CDR2 ANQGSEA. The ends were cut back, 5 bases at V and 4 bases at J, with 11 bases in the middle. This CDR3 comprises 12 residues. The CDR3 region has the DNA TGCAGCGTTTGGGGGCAAATCACTGAAGCTTTCTTT. Amino acid sequence: CSVWGQITEAFF. The whole variable domain, remainder taken from reference TRBV29-1 and TRBJ1-1, is SAVISQKPSRDICQRGTSLTIQCQVDSQVTMMFWYRQQPGQSLTLIATANQGSEATYESGFVIDKFPISRPNLTFSTLTVSNMSPEDSSIYLCSVWGQITEAFFGQGTRLTVV.

This chain connects TRBV5-1 to TRBJ2-2; D remains ambiguous. V lost 0 bases, J lost 0 bases, and 9 bases lay in between. Per the germline V gene, CDR1 is SGHRS and CDR2 is YFSETQ. This CDR3 is 16 amino acids long. CDR3 nucleotides: TGCGCCAGCAGCTTGGCCGAGACACCGAACACCGGGGAGCTGTTTTTT. Its translation is CASSLAETPNTGELFF.